This entry is about one T cell receptor beta chain. Its matching antigen is unknown. This entry is derived from a study of identifying expanded T cells in peripheral blood. Notes on the study in general: Across healthy donors, higher total template counts meant significantly greater approximately two-week count variance. Technical replicates showed approximately 1.2 changed clones; approximately 2 weeks around 15; four weeks 19.

TCRdb's table, derived via immunoSEQ multiplex PCR, lists solely in-frame clones and lacks some. The sample contains over 85,000 clones, about 91% of which appear only once. The sample taken for sequencing was blood. This clonotype was obtained from a person between 18 and 69 years old in good health.

The CDR3 region has the DNA TGCGCCAGCAGCCGGGGACAGTCCACAGATACGCAGTATTTT. Translated: CASSRGQSTDTQYF. The V and J genes are TRBV5-1 and TRBJ2-3; 7 bases fit TRBD1. Looked up from germline, CDR1 is SGHRS and CDR2 is YFSETQ. The CDR3 has 14 residues. After removal of 4 bases from V and 2 bases from J, the junction contained 4 bases not matched to a gene.